This TCR beta chain was captured by sequencing in a study of blood T cell dynamics during melanoma immunotherapy. Points on this clone: The antigen is not known.

The time point was: week 3, after first cycle of checkpoint inhibitor. At 12 weeks after first infusion, RECIST 1.1 defined response for most patients. Trimming removed 4 bases from V and 4 bases from J; junction bases left unmatched: 4. Germline CDR1 MNHNY, CDR2 SVGAGI (reference sequence). This CDR3 has 15 amino acids. General observations from the study: PBMC repertoires of eventual disease-control patients split at W3 into clonality or diversity gains.

Each bulk PBMC sample had roughly 400 ng DNA loaded. Only in-frame clones appear in the TCRdb table, and some are missing; sequencing was by immunoSEQ multiplex PCR. The table includes about 10,000 clones, roughly nine tenths detected once. This TCR derives from a human donor with melanoma. Sample: blood, taken from a patient treated with checkpoint blockade. The J gene is TRBJ2-5, the V gene TRBV6-6, with 12 bases lining up with TRBD2. The CDR3 DNA sequence: TGTGCCAGCAGTTCCCTACTAGCGGGAGGAGAGACCCAGTACTTC. This translates into CASSSLLAGGETQYF.